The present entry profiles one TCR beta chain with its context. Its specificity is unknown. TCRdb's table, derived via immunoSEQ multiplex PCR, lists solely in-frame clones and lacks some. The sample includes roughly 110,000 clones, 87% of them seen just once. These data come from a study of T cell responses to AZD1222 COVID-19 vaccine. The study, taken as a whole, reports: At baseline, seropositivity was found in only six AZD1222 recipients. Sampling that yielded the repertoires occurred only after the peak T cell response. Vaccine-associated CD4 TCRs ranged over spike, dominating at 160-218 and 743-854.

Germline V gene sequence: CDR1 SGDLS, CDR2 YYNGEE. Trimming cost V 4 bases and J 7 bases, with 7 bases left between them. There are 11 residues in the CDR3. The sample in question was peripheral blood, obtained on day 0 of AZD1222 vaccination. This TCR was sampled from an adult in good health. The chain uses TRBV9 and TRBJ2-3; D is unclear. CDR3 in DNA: TGTGCCAGCAGCCCTGGAAATACGCAGTATTTT. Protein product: CASSPGNTQYF.